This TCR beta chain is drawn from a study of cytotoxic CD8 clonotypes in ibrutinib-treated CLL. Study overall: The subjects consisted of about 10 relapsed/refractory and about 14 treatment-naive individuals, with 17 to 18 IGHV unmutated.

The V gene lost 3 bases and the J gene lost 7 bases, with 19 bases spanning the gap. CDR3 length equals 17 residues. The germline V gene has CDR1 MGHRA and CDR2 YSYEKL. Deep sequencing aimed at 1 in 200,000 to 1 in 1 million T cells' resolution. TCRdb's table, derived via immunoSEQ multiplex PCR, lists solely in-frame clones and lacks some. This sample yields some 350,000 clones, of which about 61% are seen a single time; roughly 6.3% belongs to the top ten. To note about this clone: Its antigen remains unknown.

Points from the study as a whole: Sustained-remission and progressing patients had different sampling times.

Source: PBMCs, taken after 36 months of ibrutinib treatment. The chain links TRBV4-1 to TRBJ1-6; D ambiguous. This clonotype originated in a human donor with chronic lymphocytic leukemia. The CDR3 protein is CASSQSPGRVGNSPLHF. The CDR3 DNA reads TGCGCCAGCAGCCAGAGCCCTGGGAGGGTAGGAAATTCACCCCTCCACTTT.